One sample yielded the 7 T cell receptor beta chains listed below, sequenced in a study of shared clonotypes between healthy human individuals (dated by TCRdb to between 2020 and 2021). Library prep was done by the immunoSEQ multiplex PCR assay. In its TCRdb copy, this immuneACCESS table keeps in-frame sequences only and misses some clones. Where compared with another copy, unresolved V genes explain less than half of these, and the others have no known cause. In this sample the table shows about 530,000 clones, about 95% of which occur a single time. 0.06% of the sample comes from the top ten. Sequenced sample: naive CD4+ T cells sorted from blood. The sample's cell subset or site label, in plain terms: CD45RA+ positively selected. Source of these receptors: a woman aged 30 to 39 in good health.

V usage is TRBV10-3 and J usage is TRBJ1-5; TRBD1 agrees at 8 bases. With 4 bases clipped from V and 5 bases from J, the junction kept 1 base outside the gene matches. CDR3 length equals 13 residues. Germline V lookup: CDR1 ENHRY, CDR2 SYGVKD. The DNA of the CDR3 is TGTGCCATCAGTGGACAGGGGTATCAGCCCCAGCATTTT. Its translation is CAISGQGYQPQHF.

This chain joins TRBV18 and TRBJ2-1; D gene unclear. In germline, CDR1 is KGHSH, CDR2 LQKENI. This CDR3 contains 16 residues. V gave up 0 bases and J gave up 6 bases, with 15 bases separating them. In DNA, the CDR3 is TGTGCCAGCTCACCACCTTCGATTTCACAGTTCAATGAGCAGTTCTTC. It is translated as CASSPPSISQFNEQFF. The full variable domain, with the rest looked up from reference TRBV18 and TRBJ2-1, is NAGVMQNPRHLVRRRGQEARLRCSPMKGHSHVYWYRQLPEEGLKFMVYLQKENIIDESGMPKERFSAEFPKEGPSILRIQQVVRGDSAAYFCASSPPSISQFNEQFFGPGTRLTVL.

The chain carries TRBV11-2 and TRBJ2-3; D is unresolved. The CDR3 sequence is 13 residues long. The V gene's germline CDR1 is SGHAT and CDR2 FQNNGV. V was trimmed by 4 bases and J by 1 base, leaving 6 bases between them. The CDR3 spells CASSSRGTDTQYF. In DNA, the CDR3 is TGTGCCAGCAGCTCCCGTGGCACAGATACGCAGTATTTT. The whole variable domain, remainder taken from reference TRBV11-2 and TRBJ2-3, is EAGVAQSPRYKIIEKRQSVAFWCNPISGHATLYWYQQILGQGPKLLIQFQNNGVVDDSQLPKDRFSAERLKGVDSTLKIQPAKLEDSAVYLCASSSRGTDTQYFGPGTRLTVL.

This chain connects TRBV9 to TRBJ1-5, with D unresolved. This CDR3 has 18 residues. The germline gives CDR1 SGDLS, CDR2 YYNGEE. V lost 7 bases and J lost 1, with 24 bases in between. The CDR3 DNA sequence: TGTGCCAGCCCAATAACCCCCGCGCCAGAAGGGAGCAATCAGCCCCAGCATTTT. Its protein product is CASPITPAPEGSNQPQHF. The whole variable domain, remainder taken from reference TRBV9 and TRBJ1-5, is DSGVTQTPKHLITATGQRVTLRCSPRSGDLSVYWYQQSLDQGLQFLIQYYNGEERAKGNILERFSAQQFPDLHSELNLSSLELGDSALYFCASPITPAPEGSNQPQHFGDGTRLSIL.

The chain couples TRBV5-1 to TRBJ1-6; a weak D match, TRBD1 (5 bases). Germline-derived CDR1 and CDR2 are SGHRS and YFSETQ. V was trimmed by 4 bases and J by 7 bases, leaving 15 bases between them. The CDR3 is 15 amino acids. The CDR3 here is CASSGVPGYNSPLHF. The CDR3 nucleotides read TGCGCCAGCAGCGGAGTACCAGGGTACAATTCACCCCTCCACTTT.

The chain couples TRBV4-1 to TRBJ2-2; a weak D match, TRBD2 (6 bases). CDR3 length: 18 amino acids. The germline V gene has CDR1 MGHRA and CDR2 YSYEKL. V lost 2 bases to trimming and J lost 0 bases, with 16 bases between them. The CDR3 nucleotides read TGCGCCAGCAGCCAACGTTCCCCGGGAGTCCCGAACACCGGGGAGCTGTTTTTT. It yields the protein CASSQRSPGVPNTGELFF.

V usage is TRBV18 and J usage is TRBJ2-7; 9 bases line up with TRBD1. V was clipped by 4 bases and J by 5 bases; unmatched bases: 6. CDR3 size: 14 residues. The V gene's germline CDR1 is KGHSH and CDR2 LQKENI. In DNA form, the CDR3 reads TGTGCCAGCTCACAGGGACAGGGATACCACGAGCAGTACTTC. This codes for CASSQGQGYHEQYF.